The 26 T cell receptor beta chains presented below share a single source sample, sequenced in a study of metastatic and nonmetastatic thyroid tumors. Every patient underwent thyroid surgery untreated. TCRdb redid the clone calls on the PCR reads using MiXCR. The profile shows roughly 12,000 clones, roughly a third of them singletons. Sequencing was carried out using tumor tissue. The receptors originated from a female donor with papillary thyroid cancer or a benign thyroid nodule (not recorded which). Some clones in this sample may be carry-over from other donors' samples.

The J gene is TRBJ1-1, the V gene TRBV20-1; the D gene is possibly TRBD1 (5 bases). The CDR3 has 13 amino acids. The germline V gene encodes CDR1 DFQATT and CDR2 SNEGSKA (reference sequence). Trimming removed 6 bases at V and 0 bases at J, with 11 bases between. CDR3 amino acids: CSAGGPLNTEAFF. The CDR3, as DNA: TGCAGTGCCGGGGGACCCCTGAACACTGAAGCTTTCTTT.

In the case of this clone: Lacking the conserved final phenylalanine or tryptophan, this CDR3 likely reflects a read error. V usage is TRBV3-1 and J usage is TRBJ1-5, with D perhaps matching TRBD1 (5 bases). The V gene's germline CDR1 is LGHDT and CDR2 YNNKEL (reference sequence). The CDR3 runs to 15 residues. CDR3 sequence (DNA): TGTGCCAGTAGCCCCGGAAGGGGCCCTCATCAGCCCCAGCATTCT. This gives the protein CASSPGRGPHQPQHS.

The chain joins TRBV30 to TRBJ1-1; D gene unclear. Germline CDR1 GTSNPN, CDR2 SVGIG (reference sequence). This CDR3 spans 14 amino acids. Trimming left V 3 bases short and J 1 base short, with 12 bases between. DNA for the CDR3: TGTGCCTGGAGGTCTTGGCGTGGGAACACTGAAGCTTTCTTT. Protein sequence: CAWRSWRGNTEAFF.

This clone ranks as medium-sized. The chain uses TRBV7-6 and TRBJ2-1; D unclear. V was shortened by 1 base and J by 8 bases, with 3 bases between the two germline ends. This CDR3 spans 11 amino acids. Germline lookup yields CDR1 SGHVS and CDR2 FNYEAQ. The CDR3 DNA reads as TGTGCCAGCAGCTTAGTGGATGAGCAGTTCTTC. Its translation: CASSLVDEQFF.

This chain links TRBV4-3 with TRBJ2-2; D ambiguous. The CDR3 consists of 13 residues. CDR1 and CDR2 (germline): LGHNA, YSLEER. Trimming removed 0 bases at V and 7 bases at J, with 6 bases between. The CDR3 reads CASSQDRVGELFF. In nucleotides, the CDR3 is TGCGCCAGCAGCCAAGATCGCGTCGGGGAGCTGTTTTTT.

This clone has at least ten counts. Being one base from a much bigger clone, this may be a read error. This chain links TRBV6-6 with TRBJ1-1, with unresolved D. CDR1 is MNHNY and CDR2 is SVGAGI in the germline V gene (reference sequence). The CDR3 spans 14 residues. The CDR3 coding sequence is TGTGCCAGCGGTTACAAGGCGAGGAACACTGAAGCTTTCTTT. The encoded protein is CASGYKARNTEAFF.

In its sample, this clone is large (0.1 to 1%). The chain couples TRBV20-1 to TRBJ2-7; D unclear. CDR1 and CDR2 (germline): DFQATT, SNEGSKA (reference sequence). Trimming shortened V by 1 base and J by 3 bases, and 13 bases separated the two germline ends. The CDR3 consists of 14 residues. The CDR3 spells CSARVVGLGYEQYF. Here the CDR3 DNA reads TGCAGTGCTAGAGTAGTGGGCCTCGGCTACGAGCAGTACTTC.

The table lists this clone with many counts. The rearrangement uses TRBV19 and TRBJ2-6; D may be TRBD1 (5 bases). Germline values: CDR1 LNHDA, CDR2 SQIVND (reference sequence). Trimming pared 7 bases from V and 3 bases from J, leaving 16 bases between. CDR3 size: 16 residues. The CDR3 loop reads CASTPLRGYGANVLTF. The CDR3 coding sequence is TGTGCCAGTACCCCCCTAAGGGGATATGGGGCCAACGTCCTGACTTTC.

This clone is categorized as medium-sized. The CDR3 DNA sequence: TGTGCCAGCAGCCCAGGACTATGGATCTACGAGCAGTACTTC. This encodes CASSPGLWIYEQYF. The chain links TRBV3-1 to TRBJ2-7; the D gene is possibly TRBD2 (6 bases). The CDR3 spans 14 residues. Germline V gene lookup returns CDR1 LGHDT and CDR2 YNNKEL (reference sequence). The ends were cut back, 4 bases at V and 3 bases at J, with 13 bases in the middle.

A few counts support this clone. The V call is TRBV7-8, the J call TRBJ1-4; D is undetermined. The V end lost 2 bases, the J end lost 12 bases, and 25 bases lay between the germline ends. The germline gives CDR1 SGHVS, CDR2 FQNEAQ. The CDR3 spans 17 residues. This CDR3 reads CASSLLHPQDGGAELFF. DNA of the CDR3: TGTGCCAGCAGCTTACTCCACCCTCAAGACGGCGGTGCGGAACTGTTTTTT.

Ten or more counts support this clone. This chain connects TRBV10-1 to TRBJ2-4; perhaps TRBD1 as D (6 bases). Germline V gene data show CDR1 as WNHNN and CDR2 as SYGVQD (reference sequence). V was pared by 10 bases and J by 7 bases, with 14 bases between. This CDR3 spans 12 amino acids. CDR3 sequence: CATSTGDNIQYF. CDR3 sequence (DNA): TGCGCCACCTCGACAGGTGATAACATTCAGTACTTC.

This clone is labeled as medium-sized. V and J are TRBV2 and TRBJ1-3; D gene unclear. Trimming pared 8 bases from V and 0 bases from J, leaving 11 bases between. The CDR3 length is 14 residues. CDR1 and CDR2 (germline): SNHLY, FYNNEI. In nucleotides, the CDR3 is TGTGCCAGCGGTCAGGAGTCCTCTGGAAACACCATATATTTT. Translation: CASGQESSGNTIYF.

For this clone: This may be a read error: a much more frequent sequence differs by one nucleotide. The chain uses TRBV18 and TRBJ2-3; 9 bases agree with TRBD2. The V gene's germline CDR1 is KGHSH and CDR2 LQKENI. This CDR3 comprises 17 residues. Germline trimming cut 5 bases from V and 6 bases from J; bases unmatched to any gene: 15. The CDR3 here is CASSSFTSGHKTDTQYF. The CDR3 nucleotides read TGTGCCAGCTCATCGTTTACTAGCGGGCACAAGACCGATACGCAGTATTTT.

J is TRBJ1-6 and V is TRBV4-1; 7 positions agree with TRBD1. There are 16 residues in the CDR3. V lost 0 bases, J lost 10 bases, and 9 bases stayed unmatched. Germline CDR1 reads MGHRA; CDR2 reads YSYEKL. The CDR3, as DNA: TGCGCCAGCAGCCAAGACGACAGGGATGGAGGCTCACCCCTCCACTTT. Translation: CASSQDDRDGGSPLHF.

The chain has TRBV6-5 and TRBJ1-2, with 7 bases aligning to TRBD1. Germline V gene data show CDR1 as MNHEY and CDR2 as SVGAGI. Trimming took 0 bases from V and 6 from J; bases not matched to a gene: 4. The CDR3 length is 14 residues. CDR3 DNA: TGTGCCAGCAGTTACTCCCAGGGGGGAGATGGCTACACCTTC. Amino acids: CASSYSQGGDGYTF.

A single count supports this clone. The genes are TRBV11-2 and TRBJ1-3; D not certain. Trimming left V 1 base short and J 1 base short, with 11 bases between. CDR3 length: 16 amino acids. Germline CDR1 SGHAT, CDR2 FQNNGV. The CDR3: CASSLVAPRSGNTIYF. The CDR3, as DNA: TGTGCCAGCAGCTTAGTTGCGCCCCGTTCTGGAAACACCATATATTTT.

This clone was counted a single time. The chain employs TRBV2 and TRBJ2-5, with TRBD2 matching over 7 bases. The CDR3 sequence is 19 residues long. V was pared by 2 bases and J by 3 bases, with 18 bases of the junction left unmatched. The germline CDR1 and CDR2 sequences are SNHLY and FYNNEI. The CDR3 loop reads CASSERRAGTAGDKETQYF. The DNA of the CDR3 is TGTGCCAGCAGTGAACGGCGGGCGGGGACGGCGGGAGATAAAGAGACCCAGTACTTC.

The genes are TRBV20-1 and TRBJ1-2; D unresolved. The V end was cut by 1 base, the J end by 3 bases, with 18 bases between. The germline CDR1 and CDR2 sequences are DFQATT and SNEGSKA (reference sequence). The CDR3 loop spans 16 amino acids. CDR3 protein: CSARVGIRAAYYGYTF. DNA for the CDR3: TGCAGTGCTAGAGTAGGGATTCGTGCGGCCTACTATGGCTACACCTTC.

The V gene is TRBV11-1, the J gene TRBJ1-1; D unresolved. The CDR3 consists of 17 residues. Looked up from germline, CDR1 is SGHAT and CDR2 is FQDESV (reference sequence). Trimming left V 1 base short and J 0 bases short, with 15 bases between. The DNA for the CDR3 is TGTGCCAGCAGCTTAGGGCAGAAGATCGGGCTGAACACTGAAGCTTTCTTT. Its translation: CASSLGQKIGLNTEAFF.

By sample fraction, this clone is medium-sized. The CDR3 reads CASWGQGTYNEQFF. CDR3 sequence (DNA): TGTGCCAGCTGGGGACAGGGGACTTACAATGAGCAGTTCTTC. The chain joins TRBV27 to TRBJ2-1, with TRBD1 identical over 10 bases. Unmatched junction bases numbered 5, after V lost 8 bases and J lost 4 bases. The CDR3 runs 14 residues. Germline loops: CDR1 MNHEY, CDR2 SMNVEV (reference sequence).

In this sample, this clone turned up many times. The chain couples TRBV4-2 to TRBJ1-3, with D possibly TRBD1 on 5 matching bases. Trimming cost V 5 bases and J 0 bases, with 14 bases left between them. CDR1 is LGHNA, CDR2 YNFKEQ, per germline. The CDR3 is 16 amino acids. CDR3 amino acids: CASSGEQVSSGNTIYF. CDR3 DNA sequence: TGTGCCAGCAGCGGGGAACAGGTCTCCTCTGGAAACACCATATATTTT.

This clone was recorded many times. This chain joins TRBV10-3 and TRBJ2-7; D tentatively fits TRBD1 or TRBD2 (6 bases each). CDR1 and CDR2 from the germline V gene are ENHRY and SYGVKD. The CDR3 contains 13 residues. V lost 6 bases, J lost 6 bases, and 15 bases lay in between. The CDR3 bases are TGTGCCATCAGCGAACAGGGAGCGGGCGAGCAGTACTTC. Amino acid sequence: CAISEQGAGEQYF.

The DNA of the CDR3 is TGTGCCAGCGGTTTAAAACCGTCCGGGCTGACCGCCTACGAGCAGTACTTC. Translated, it gives CASGLKPSGLTAYEQYF. The chain employs TRBV6-2 or TRBV6-3 and TRBJ2-7; D is uncertain. Germline V gene sequence: CDR1 MNHEY, CDR2 SVGEGT. The CDR3 runs 17 residues. V was trimmed by 8 bases and J by 2 bases, leaving 25 bases between them.

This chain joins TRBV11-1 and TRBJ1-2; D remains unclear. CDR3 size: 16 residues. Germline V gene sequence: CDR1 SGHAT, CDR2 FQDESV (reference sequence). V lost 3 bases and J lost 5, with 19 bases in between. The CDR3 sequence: CASSLVGGGSEYGYTF. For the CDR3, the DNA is TGTGCCAGCAGCTTGGTAGGAGGCGGATCGGAGTATGGCTACACCTTC.

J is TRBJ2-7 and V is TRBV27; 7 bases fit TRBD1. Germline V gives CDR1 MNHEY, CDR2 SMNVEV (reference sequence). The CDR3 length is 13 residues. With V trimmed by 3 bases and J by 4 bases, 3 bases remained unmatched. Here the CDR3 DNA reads TGTGCCAGCAGTTTGCAGACAGGGTACGAGCAGTACTTC. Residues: CASSLQTGYEQYF.

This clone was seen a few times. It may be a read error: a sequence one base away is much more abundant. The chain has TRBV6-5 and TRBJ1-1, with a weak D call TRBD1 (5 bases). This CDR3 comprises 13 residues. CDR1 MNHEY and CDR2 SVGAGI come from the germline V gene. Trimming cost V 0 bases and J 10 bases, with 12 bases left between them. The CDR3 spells CASSYSQVQGAFF. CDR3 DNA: TGTGCCAGCAGTTACTCCCAGGTTCAGGGAGCTTTCTTT.